This TCR beta chain was sequenced during a study of T cell repertoires in aging, cancer and after chemotherapy. Peripheral blood genomic DNA, not sorted cells or RNA, was the template. Rearranged V-D-J TRB sequences were amplified with a mixed TRB-A/B primer pool. Using its own MiXCR run on the multiplex PCR reads, TCRdb lists one record per CDR3 protein. The table lists some 2,500 distinct CDR3 sequences, over 20% of them singletons. The germline gives CDR1 KGHSH, CDR2 LQKENI. The CDR3 is 15 residues long. Trimming took 5 bases from V and 4 from J; bases not matched to a gene: 7. Within the sample, this clonotype is medium-sized.

The chain couples TRBV18 to TRBJ1-2; 10 nucleotides agree with TRBD1. Specimen: blood. The TCR comes from a human donor with a solid tumor. The CDR3 region has the DNA TGTGCCAGCTCAGCGGGACAGGGGTTGGGCTATGGCTACACCTTC. It codes for CASSAGQGLGYGYTF.